The next 4 T cell receptor beta chains were all read from a single sample in a study of cytomegalovirus exposure and HLA in healthy donors. 13 Jbeta primers and 60 Vbeta primers were used for the PCR. Measured with immunoSEQ multiplex PCR; TCRdb has only the in-frame clones, and not every one. The sample shows some 160,000 clones, more than 65% of them seen only once. Sequenced sample: PBMCs. These receptors were obtained from a middle-aged man in good health and CMV-seropositive.

This chain uses TRBV5-5 with TRBJ1-1; tentative D call: TRBD1 (5 bases). The length of the CDR3 is 14 residues. The V and J ends lost 4 bases and 3 bases respectively, with 13 bases between them. From germline, CDR1 is SGHKS and CDR2 YYEKEE (reference sequence). CDR3: CASSLGGEHTEAFF. CDR3 DNA: TGTGCCAGCAGCCTCGGGGGAGAGCACACTGAAGCTTTCTTT. The full variable domain, in which reference TRBV5-5 and TRBJ1-1 provide the parts outside the CDR3, is DAGVTQSPTHLIKTRGQQVTLRCSPISGHKSVSWYQQVLGQGPQFIFQYYEKEERGRGNFPDRFSARQFPNYSSELNVNALLLGDSALYLCASSLGGEHTEAFFGQGTRLTVV.

The genes are TRBV7-3 and TRBJ2-3; tentatively, D is TRBD1 (6 bases). The ends were cut back, 5 bases at V and 2 bases at J, with 11 bases in the middle. Per germline, CDR1 SGHTA and CDR2 FQGTGA. The CDR3 has 14 amino acids. In DNA form, the CDR3 reads TGTGCCAGCAGCCAGGGGAGACCCACAGATACGCAGTATTTT. It translates to CASSQGRPTDTQYF.

The V call is TRBV6-5, the J call TRBJ1-3; tentative D call: TRBD1 (6 bases). V was trimmed by 8 bases and J by 0 bases, leaving 11 bases between them. This CDR3 has 14 amino acids. Germline lookup yields CDR1 MNHEY and CDR2 SVGAGI. CDR3 nucleotide sequence: TGTGCCAGCTCCACAGGGCCCTCTGGAAACACCATATATTTT. Translated: CASSTGPSGNTIYF.

This chain joins TRBV11-1 and TRBJ2-6, with TRBD1 matching over 7 bases. Losses at the gene ends were 5 bases for V and 4 bases for J; bases not matched to a gene: 8. Germline assignment: CDR1 SGHAT and CDR2 FQDESV (reference sequence). There are 16 residues in the CDR3. In DNA, the CDR3 is TGTGCCAGCAGCACGCGGACAGGCTCCGGGGCCAACGTCCTGACTTTC. Translating it yields CASSTRTGSGANVLTF. The entire variable domain, with the rest obtained from reference TRBV11-1 and TRBJ2-6, is as follows: EAEVAQSPRYKITEKSQAVAFWCDPISGHATLYWYRQILGQGPELLVQFQDESVVDDSQLPKDRFSAERLKGVDSTLKIQPAELGDSAMYLCASSTRTGSGANVLTFGAGSRLTVL.